This T cell receptor beta chain was identified during a study of STAT3 mutations in large granular lymphocyte leukemia. Remarks on this clone: The target antigen is unknown.

The study, taken as a whole, reports: No sample exists from the first appearance of each clone. Every T-LGLL patient had at least one immunodominant TCRbeta clonotype.

Assay used: immunoSEQ multiplex PCR; TCRdb lists only in-frame clones, some missing. The table shows 40,000 to 50,000 clones, with approximately 78% occurring only once. The germline V gene encodes CDR1 SNHLY and CDR2 FYNNEI. This CDR3 has 12 amino acids. Source material: PBMCs. The sequence was obtained from a human donor with T large granular lymphocyte leukemia. Some clones in this sample may be carry-over from other donors' samples. The chain carries TRBV2 and TRBJ2-1; D may correspond to TRBD1 or TRBD2 (5 bases each). CDR3 protein: CAQEGLYNEQFF. DNA of the CDR3: TGTGCTCAAGAGGGGCTTTACAATGAGCAGTTCTTC.